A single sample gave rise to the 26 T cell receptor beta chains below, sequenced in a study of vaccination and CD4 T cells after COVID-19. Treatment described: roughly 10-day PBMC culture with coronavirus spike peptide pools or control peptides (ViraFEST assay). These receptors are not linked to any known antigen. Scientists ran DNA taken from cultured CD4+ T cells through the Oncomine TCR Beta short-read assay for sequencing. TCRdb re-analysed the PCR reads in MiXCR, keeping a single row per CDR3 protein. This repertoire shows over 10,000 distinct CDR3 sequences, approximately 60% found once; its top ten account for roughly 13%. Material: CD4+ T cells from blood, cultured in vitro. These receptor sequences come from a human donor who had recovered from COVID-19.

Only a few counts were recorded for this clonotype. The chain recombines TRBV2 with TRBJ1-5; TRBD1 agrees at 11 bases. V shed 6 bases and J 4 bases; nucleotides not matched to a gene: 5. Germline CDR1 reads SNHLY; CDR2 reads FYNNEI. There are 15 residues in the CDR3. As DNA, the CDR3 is TGTGCCAGCAGGGCCGGGACAGGGGGAAATCAGCCCCAGCATTTT. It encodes CASRAGTGGNQPQHF.

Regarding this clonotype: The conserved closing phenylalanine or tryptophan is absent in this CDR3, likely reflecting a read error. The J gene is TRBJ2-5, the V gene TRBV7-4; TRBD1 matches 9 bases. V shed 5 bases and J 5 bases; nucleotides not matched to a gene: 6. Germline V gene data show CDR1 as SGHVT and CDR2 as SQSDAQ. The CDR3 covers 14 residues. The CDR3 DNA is TGTGCCAGCAGCGTGGGACAGGGAACGGAGACCCAGTACTTG. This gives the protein CASSVGQGTETQYL.

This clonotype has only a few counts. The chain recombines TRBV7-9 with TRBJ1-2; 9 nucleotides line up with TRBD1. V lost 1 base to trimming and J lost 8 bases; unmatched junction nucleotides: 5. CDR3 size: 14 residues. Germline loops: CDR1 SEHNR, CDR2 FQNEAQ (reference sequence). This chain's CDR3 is CASSLVTGGLGYTF. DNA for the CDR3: TGTGCCAGCAGCTTAGTAACAGGGGGCCTCGGCTACACCTTC.

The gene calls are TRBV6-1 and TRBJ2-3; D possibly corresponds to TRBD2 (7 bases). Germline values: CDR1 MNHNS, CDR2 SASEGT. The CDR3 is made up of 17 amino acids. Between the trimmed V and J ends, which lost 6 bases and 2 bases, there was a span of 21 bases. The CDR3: CASRRGGALKFTDTQYF. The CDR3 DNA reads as TGTGCCAGCAGAAGGGGGGGGGCCCTAAAGTTCACAGATACGCAGTATTTT.

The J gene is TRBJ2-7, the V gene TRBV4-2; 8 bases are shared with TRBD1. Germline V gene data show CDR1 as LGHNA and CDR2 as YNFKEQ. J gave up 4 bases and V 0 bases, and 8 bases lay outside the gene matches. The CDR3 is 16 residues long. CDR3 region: CASSQDLGTGSYEQYF. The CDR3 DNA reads TGTGCCAGCAGCCAAGATCTTGGGACAGGATCATACGAGCAGTACTTC.

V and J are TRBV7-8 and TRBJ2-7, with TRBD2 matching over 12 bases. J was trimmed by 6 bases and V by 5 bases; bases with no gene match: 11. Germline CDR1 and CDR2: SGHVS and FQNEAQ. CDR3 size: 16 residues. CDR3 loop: CASSQSGTSGRLEQYF. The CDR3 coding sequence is TGTGCCAGCAGCCAAAGCGGCACTAGCGGGAGGCTCGAGCAGTACTTC.

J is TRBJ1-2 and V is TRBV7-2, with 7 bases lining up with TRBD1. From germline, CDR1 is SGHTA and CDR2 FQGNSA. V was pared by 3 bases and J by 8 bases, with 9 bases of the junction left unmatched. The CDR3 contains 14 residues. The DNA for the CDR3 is TGTGCCAGCAGCTTGGGGACAGCGGTCGGAGGCTACACCTTC. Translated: CASSLGTAVGGYTF.

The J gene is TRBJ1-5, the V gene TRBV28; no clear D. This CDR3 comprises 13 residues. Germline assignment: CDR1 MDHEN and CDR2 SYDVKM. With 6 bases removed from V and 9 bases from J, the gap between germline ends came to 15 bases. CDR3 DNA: TGTGCCAGCAGGGTTCGTCGGGGAACGCCCCAGCATTTT. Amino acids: CASRVRRGTPQHF. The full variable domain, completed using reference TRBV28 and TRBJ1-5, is DVKVTQSSRYLVKRTGEKVFLECVQDMDHENMFWYRQDPGLGLRLIYFSYDVKMKEKGDIPEGYSVSREKKERFSLILESASTNQTSMYLCASRVRRGTPQHFGDGTRLSIL.

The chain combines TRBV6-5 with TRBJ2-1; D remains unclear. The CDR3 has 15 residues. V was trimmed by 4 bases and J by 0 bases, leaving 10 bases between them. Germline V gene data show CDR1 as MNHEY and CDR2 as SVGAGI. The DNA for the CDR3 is TGTGCCAGCAGTTCCCAGTCGAGCTCCTACAATGAGCAGTTCTTC. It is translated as CASSSQSSSYNEQFF.

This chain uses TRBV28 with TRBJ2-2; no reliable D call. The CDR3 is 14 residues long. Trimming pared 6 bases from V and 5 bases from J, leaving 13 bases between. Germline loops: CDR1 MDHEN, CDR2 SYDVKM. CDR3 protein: CASRGRAGTGELFF. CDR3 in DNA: TGTGCCAGCAGGGGCCGGGCAGGAACCGGGGAGCTGTTTTTT.

The CDR3 DNA reads as TGCAGTGCTGGGGGGGGTAGCGGGCTGGATACGCAGTATTTT. It yields the protein CSAGGGSGLDTQYF. This chain joins TRBV20-1 and TRBJ2-3; 7 bases map to TRBD2. V lost 5 bases, J lost 6 bases, and 11 bases stayed unmatched. The CDR3 covers 14 residues. Germline values: CDR1 DFQATT, CDR2 SNEGSKA (reference sequence).

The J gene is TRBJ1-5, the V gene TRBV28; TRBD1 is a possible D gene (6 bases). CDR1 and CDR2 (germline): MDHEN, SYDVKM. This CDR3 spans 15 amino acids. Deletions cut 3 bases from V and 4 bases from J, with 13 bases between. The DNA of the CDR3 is TGTGCCAGCAGTTTGTACAGGGTGATTAATCAGCCCCAGCATTTT. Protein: CASSLYRVINQPQHF. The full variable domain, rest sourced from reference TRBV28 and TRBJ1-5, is DVKVTQSSRYLVKRTGEKVFLECVQDMDHENMFWYRQDPGLGLRLIYFSYDVKMKEKGDIPEGYSVSREKKERFSLILESASTNQTSMYLCASSLYRVINQPQHFGDGTRLSIL.

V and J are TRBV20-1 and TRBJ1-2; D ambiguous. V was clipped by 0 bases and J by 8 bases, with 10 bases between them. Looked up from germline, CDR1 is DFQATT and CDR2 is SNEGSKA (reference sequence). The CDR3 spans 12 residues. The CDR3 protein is CSARDLGEGYTF. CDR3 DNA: TGCAGTGCTAGAGATCTCGGTGAGGGCTACACCTTC.

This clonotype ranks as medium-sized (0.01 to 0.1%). CDR3 nucleotide sequence: TGTGCCACCAGCCCTCGACTAGTTCTTGATACGCAGTATTTT. Protein: CATSPRLVLDTQYF. This rearrangement joins TRBV15 to TRBJ2-3, with a tentative D call TRBD2 (6 bases). V was pared by 5 bases and J by 6 bases, with 15 bases between. Germline CDR1 reads LNHNV; CDR2 reads YYDKDF (reference sequence). The CDR3 spans 14 residues.

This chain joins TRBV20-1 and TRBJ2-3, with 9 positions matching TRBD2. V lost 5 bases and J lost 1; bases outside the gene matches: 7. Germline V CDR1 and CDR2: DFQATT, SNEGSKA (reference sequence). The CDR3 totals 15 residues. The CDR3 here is CSARRQRGGTDTQYF. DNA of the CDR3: TGCAGTGCTCGCCGGCAGCGGGGGGGCACAGATACGCAGTATTTT.

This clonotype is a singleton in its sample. The CDR3 nucleotides read TGCGCCAGCAGTGAGTCAGGGGCCGGGGAGCTGTTTTTT. Translated: CASSESGAGELFF. This chain links TRBV10-1 with TRBJ2-2, with TRBD1 as a possible D gene (5 bases). Germline V lookup: CDR1 WNHNN, CDR2 SYGVQD (reference sequence). The CDR3 spans 13 residues. The V and J ends lost 0 bases and 6 bases respectively, with 5 bases between them.

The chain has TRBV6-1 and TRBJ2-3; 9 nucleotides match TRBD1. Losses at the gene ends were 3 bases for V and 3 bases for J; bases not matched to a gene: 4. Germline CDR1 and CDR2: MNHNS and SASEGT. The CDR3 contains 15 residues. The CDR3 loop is CASSERDRGTDTQYF. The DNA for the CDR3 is TGTGCCAGCAGTGAGAGAGACAGGGGGACAGATACGCAGTATTTT.

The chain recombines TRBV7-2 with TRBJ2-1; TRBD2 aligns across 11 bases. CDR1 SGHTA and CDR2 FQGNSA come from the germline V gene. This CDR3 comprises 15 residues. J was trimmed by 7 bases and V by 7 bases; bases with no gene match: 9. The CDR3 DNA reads TGTGCCAGCACGCTAGCGGGAGGCATGGTTAATGAGCAGTTCTTC. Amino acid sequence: CASTLAGGMVNEQFF. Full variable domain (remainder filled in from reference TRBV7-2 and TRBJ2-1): GAGVSQSPSNKVTEKGKDVELRCDPISGHTALYWYRQSLGQGLEFLIYFQGNSAPDKSGLPSDRFSAERTGGSVSTLTIQRTQQEDSAVYLCASTLAGGMVNEQFFGPGTRLTVL.

The CDR3 DNA sequence: TGTGCCAGCACCCAGGACAGGGGTTCTTATGGCTACACCTTC. Encoded protein: CASTQDRGSYGYTF. The chain joins TRBV5-8 to TRBJ1-2, with 9 bases lining up with TRBD1. CDR1 SGHTS and CDR2 YDEGEE come from the germline V gene. The V segment lost 6 bases and the J segment 5 bases; nucleotides outside the gene matches: 8. There are 14 residues in the CDR3.

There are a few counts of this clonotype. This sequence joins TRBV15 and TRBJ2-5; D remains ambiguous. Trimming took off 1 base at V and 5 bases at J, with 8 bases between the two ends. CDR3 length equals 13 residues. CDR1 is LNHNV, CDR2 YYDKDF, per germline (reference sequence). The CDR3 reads CATSRAPEETQYF. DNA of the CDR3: TGTGCCACCAGCAGAGCACCAGAGGAGACCCAGTACTTC.

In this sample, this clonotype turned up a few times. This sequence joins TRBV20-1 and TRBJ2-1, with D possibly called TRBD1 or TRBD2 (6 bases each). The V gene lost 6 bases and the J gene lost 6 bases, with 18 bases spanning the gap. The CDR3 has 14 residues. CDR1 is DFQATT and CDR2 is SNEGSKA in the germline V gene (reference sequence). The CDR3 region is CSALTPQGGNEQFF. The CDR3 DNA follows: TGCAGTGCCCTCACCCCACAGGGAGGCAATGAGCAGTTCTTC.

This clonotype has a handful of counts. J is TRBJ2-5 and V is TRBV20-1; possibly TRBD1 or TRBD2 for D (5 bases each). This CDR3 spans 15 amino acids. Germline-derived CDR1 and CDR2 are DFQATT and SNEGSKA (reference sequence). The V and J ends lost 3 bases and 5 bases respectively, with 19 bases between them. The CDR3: CSASNSGNRRETQYF. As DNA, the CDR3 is TGCAGTGCTAGTAACTCGGGAAACAGGCGGGAGACCCAGTACTTC.

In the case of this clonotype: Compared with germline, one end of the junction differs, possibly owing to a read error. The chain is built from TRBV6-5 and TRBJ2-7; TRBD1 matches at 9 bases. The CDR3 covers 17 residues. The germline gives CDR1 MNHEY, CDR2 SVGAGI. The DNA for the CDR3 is TGTGCCAGCAGTTACCTAGGGACAGGGCCGTCGGTCGCAGAGCAGTACTTT. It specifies CASSYLGTGPSVAEQYF.

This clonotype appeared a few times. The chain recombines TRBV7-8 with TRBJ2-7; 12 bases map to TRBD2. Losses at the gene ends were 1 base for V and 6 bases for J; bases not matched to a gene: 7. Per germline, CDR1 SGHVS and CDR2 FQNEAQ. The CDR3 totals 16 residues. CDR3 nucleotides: TGTGCCAGCAGCTTAGGACTAGCGGGAGTACTTCGCGAGCAGTACTTC. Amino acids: CASSLGLAGVLREQYF.

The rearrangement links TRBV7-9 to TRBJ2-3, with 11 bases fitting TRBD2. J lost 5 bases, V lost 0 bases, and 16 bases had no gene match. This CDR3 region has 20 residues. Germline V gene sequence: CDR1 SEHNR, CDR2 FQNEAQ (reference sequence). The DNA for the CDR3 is TGTGCCAGCAGCTTAGCGGCAGGGTGGTGGCTAGCGGGAGGCCGAGATACGCAGTATTTT. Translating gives CASSLAAGWWLAGGRDTQYF.

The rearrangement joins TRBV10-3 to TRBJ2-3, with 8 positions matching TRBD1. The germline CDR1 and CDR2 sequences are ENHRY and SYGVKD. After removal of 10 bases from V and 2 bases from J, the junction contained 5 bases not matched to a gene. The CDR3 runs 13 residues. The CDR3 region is CATTGAATDTQYF. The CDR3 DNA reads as TGTGCCACGACAGGGGCGGCCACAGATACGCAGTATTTT.